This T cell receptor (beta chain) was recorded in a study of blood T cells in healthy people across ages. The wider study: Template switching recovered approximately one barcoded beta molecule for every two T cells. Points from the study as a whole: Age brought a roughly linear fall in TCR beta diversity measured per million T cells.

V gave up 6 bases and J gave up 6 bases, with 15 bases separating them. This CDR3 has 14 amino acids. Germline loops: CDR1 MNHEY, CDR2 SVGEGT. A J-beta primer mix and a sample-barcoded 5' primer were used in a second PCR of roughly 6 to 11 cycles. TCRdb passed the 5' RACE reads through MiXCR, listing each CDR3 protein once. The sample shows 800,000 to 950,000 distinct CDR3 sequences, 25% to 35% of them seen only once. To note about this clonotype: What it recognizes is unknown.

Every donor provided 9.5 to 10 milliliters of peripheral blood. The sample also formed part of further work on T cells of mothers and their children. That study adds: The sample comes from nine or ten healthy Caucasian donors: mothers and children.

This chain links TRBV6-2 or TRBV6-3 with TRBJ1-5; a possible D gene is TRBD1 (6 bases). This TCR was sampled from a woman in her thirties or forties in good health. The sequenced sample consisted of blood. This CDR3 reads CASSILGGIQPQHF. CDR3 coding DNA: TGTGCCAGCAGCATCTTGGGGGGCATTCAGCCCCAGCATTTT.